The present entry profiles one T cell receptor (beta chain) with its context. These data are taken from a study of T cells after yellow fever vaccination. TCRdb reanalysed the 5' RACE reads using MiXCR and keeps one entry per CDR3 protein. Of roughly 250,000 distinct CDR3 sequences listed, about an eighth are singletons. CDR3 length: 14 amino acids. Germline CDR1 and CDR2: SGHNT and YYREEE (reference sequence). V was shortened by 1 base and J by 5 bases, with 13 bases between the two germline ends. The sequencing used CD4+ T cells sorted from PBMCs, collected 45 days after the yellow fever booster vaccination. This TCR came from a man aged 25 to 40 who received the YFV17D yellow fever vaccine. This chain uses TRBV5-4 with TRBJ2-7; D remains unclear. The CDR3 sequence: CASSLSRNNHEQYF. Here the CDR3 DNA reads TGTGCCAGCAGCTTGAGTCGTAATAACCACGAGCAGTACTTC.